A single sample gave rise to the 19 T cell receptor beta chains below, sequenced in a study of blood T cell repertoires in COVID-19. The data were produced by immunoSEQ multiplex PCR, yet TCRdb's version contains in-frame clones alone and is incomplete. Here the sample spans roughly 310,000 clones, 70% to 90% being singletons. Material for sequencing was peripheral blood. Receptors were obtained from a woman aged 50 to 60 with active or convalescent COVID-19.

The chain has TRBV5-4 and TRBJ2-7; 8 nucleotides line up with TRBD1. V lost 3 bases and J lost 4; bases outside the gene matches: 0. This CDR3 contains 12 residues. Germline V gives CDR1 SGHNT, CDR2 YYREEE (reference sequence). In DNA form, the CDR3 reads TGTGCCAGCAGCTGGGACAGGTACGAGCAGTACTTC. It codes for CASSWDRYEQYF.

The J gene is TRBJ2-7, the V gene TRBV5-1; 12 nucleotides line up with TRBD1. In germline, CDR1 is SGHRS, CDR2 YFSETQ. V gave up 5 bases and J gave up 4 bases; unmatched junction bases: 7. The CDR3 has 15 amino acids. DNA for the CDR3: TGCGCCAGCAGACAGGGACAGGGGGCATCTTACGAGCAGTACTTC. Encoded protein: CASRQGQGASYEQYF.

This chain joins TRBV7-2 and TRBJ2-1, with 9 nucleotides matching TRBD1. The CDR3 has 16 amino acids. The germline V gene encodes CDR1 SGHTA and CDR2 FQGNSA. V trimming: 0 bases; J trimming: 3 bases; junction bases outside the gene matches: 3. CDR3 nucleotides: TGTGCCAGCAGCTTAGCAGGGACAGGGTACTACAATGAGCAGTTCTTC. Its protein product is CASSLAGTGYYNEQFF.

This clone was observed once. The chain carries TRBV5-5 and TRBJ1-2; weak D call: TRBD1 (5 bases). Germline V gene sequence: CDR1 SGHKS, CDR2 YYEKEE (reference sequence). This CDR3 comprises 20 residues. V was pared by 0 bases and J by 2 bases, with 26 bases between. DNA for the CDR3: TGTGCCAGCAGCTTGGAGAACGGACGGCATTTCGGGACTATAAACTATGGCTACACCTTC. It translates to CASSLENGRHFGTINYGYTF.

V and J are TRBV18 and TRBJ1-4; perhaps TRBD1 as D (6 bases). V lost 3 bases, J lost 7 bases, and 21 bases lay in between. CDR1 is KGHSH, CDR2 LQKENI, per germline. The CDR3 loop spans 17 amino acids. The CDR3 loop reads CASSPGAQGEGGEKLFF. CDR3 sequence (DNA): TGTGCCAGCTCACCGGGAGCACAGGGCGAAGGGGGTGAAAAACTGTTTTTT.

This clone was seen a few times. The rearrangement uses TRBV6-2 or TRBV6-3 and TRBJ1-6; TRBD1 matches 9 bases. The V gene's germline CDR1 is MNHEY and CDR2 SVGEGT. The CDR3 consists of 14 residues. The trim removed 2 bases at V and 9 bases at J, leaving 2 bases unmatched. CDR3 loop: CASSYVTGGSPLHF. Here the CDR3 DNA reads TGTGCCAGCAGTTACGTGACAGGGGGTTCACCCCTCCACTTT.

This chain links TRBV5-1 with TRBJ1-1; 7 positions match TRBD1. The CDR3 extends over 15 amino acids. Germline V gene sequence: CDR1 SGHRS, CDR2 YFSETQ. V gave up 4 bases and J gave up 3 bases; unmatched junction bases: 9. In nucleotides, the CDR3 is TGCGCCAGCAGCCCTCGGACAGGCTACGACACTGAAGCTTTCTTT. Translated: CASSPRTGYDTEAFF.

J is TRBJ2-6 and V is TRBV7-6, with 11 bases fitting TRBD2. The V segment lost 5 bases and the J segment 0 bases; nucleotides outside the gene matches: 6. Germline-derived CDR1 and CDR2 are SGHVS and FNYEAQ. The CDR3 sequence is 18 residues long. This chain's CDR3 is CASSPLAGGSSGANVLTF. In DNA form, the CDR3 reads TGTGCCAGCAGCCCCCTAGCGGGGGGTAGCTCTGGGGCCAACGTCCTGACTTTC.

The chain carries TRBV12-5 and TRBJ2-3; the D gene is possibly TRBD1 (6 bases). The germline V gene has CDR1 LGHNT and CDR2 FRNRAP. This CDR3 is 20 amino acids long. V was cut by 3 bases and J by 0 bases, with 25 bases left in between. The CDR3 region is CASGFGTKGDFRGSTDTQYF. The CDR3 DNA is TGTGCTAGTGGTTTCGGGACCAAGGGGGATTTTCGTGGAAGCACAGATACGCAGTATTTT.

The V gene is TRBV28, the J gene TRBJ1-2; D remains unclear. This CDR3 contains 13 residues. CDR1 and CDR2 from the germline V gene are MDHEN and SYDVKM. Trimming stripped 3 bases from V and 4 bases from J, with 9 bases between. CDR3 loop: CASSLRASYGYTF. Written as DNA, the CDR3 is TGTGCCAGCAGTTTGAGGGCGAGCTATGGCTACACCTTC.

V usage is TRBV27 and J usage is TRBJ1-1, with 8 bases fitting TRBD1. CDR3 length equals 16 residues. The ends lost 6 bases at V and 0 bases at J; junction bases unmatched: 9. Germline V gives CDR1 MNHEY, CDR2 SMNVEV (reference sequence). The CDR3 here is CASSPQGASMNTEAFF. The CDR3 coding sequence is TGTGCCAGCAGCCCTCAGGGGGCGAGCATGAACACTGAAGCTTTCTTT.

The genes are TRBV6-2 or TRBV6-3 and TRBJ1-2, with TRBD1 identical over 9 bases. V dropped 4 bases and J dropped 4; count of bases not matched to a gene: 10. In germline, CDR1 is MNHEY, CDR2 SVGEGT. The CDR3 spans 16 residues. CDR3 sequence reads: CASSFLRDRESYGYTF. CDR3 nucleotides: TGTGCCAGCAGTTTCCTTCGGGACAGGGAATCCTATGGCTACACCTTC.

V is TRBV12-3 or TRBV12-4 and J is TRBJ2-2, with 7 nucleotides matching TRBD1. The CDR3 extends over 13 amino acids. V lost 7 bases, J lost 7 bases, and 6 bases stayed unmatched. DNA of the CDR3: TGTGCCAGCAAAGAACAGGGGAACGGGGAGCTGTTTTTT. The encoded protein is CASKEQGNGELFF.

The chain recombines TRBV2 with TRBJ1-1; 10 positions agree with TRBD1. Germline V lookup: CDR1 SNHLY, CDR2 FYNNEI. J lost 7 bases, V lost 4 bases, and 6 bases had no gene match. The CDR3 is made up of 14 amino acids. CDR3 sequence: CASSGQGAPIEAFF. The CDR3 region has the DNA TGTGCCAGCAGTGGACAGGGGGCGCCCATTGAAGCTTTCTTT.

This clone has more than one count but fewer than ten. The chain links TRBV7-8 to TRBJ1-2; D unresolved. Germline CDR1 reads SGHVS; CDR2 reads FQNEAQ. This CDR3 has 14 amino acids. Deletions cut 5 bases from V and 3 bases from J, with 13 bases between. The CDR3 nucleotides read TGTGCCAGCAGCCCAGGTCAGCCGTACTATGGCTACACCTTC. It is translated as CASSPGQPYYGYTF.

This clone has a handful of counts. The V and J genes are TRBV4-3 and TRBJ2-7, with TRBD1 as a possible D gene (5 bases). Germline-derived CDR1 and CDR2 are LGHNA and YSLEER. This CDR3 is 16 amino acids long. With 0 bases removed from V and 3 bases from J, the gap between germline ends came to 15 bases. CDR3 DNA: TGCGCCAGCAGCCAAGATGGAACGGGTCAGGGCTACGAGCAGTACTTC. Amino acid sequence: CASSQDGTGQGYEQYF.

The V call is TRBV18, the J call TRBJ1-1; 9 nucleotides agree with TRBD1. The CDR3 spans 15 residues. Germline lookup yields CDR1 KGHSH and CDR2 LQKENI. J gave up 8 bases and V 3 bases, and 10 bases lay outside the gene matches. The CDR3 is CASSPGTGGPQEAFF. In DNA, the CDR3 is TGTGCCAGCTCACCTGGAACAGGGGGCCCTCAAGAAGCTTTCTTT.

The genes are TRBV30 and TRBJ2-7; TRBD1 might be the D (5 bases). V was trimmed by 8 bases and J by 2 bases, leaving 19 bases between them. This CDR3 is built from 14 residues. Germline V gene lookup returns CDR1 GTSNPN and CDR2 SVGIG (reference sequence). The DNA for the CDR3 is TGTGCCGGGAAGATAGACAGTAACGCCTACGAGCAGTACTTC. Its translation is CAGKIDSNAYEQYF.

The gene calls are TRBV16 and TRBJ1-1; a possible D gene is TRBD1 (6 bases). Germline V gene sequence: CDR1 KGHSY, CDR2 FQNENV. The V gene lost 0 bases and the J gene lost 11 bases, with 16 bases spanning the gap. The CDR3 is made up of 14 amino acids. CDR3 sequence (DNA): TGTGCCAGCAGCCAATCGGCAGGGGTCATTTGGGCTTTCTTT. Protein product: CASSQSAGVIWAFF.